Presented here are 17 T cell receptor beta chains from one specimen sequenced in a study of shared clonotypes between healthy human individuals. Sequencing was performed with immunoSEQ multiplex PCR; in TCRdb, only in-frame clones are kept and a portion is missing. The sample holds 1.4 million to 1.5 million clones, about 96% seen once. Source material: naive CD4+ T cells sorted from blood. Subset meaning: CD45RA+ positively selected. The receptors were sampled from a man under 40 in good health.

J is TRBJ2-1 and V is TRBV5-1, with D perhaps TRBD1 (5 bases). The germline V gene has CDR1 SGHRS and CDR2 YFSETQ. The CDR3 has 14 amino acids. The V and J ends lost 4 bases and 0 bases respectively, with 8 bases between them. CDR3 in amino acids: CASSGALSYNEQFF. CDR3 nucleotides: TGCGCCAGCAGCGGGGCCCTCTCCTACAATGAGCAGTTCTTC.

This chain links TRBV7-3 with TRBJ2-2, with 9 nucleotides matching TRBD1. Germline V CDR1 and CDR2: SGHTA, FQGTGA. This CDR3 has 16 amino acids. V lost 5 bases to trimming and J lost 7 bases; unmatched junction nucleotides: 11. The CDR3 here is CASSLLGQGSVGELFF. The CDR3 coding sequence is TGTGCCAGCAGCCTATTGGGACAGGGATCCGTCGGGGAGCTGTTTTTT. Together with reference TRBV7-3 and TRBJ2-2, the CDR3 gives the full variable domain: GAGVSQTPSNKVTEKGKYVELRCDPISGHTALYWYRQSLGQGPEFLIYFQGTGAADDSGLPNDRFFAVRPEGSVSTLKIQRTERGDSAVYLCASSLLGQGSVGELFFGEGSRLTVL.

The genes are TRBV28 and TRBJ2-7, with 9 bases matching TRBD2. After removal of 3 bases from V and 3 bases from J, the junction contained 6 bases not matched to a gene. CDR1 and CDR2 from the germline V gene are MDHEN and SYDVKM. This CDR3 contains 15 residues. The CDR3 sequence: CASSFGTSRNYEQYF. CDR3 in DNA: TGTGCCAGCAGTTTCGGGACTAGCAGAAACTACGAGCAGTACTTC.

The rearrangement joins TRBV19 to TRBJ2-7; 8 bases agree with TRBD1. Trimming removed 8 bases from V and 1 base from J; junction bases left unmatched: 1. Looked up from germline, CDR1 is LNHDA and CDR2 is SQIVND (reference sequence). This CDR3 contains 12 residues. The CDR3 reads CASGDRSYEQYF. Here the CDR3 DNA reads TGTGCCAGTGGGGACAGGTCCTACGAGCAGTACTTC.

This sequence joins TRBV10-3 and TRBJ2-5; D is unclear. The CDR3 runs to 14 residues. V was pared by 2 bases and J by 1 base, with 8 bases between. Germline V gene sequence: CDR1 ENHRY, CDR2 SYGVKD. The CDR3 DNA reads as TGTGCCATCAGTGAGAGGGCCTCCCAAGAGACCCAGTACTTC. Translation gives CAISERASQETQYF.

This clone was counted a single time. This chain connects TRBV6-6 to TRBJ2-3; 8 nucleotides match TRBD1. After removal of 7 bases from V and 3 bases from J, the junction contained 9 bases not matched to a gene. The CDR3 runs to 15 residues. Germline loops: CDR1 MNHNY, CDR2 SVGAGI (reference sequence). The CDR3 DNA reads TGTGCCAGCATCCACGGCCAGGGGGCTACAGATACGCAGTATTTT. This sequence encodes CASIHGQGATDTQYF.

The chain combines TRBV5-4 with TRBJ2-7, with 7 bases that match TRBD2. CDR1 is SGHNT and CDR2 is YYREEE in the germline V gene (reference sequence). This CDR3 spans 18 amino acids. J lost 0 bases, V lost 5 bases, and 17 bases had no gene match. The CDR3 here is CASSQPLGSSGSSYEQYF. The CDR3 DNA reads as TGTGCCAGCAGTCAACCATTGGGGTCTAGCGGCTCCTCCTACGAGCAGTACTTC.

Concerning this clone itself: Other nucleotide sequences in the sample specify the same CDR3. The rearrangement uses TRBV7-9 and TRBJ1-1; D perhaps matches TRBD1 (5 bases). Germline loops: CDR1 SEHNR, CDR2 FQNEAQ (reference sequence). The CDR3 consists of 14 residues. Between the trimmed V and J ends, which lost 3 bases and 0 bases, there was a span of 8 bases. CDR3 nucleotide sequence: TGTGCCAGCAGCTTGGGGACGGTGAACACTGAAGCTTTCTTT. Translation gives CASSLGTVNTEAFF.

The chain is built from TRBV7-2 and TRBJ2-1; 12 bases map to TRBD2. The length of the CDR3 is 18 residues. The V gene end was trimmed by 1 base and the J gene end by 10 bases; junction bases not matched to a gene: 14. Per the germline V gene, CDR1 is SGHTA and CDR2 is FQGNSA. CDR3 bases: TGTGCCAGCAGCTTAGATCGGAGGGGTCTAGCGGGAGGGATAGAGCAGTTCTTC. It is translated as CASSLDRRGLAGGIEQFF.

CDR3 bases: TGCGCCAGCAGCGGAGGACAGGGGATGAACACTGAAGCTTTCTTT. Protein product: CASSGGQGMNTEAFF. The rearrangement joins TRBV5-1 to TRBJ1-1, with 9 bases that match TRBD1. CDR1 and CDR2 (germline): SGHRS, YFSETQ. Unmatched junction bases numbered 4, after V lost 4 bases and J lost 0 bases. This CDR3 region has 15 residues.

This clone was seen a single time. The V gene is TRBV10-3, the J gene TRBJ1-4, with TRBD1 matching 10 bases. The CDR3 extends over 16 amino acids. Germline V gene data show CDR1 as ENHRY and CDR2 as SYGVKD. J lost 3 bases, V lost 10 bases, and 11 bases had no gene match. The CDR3 DNA follows: TGTGCCACCGATCCCGGGACAGGGGTAGCTAATGAAAAACTGTTTTTT. This sequence encodes CATDPGTGVANEKLFF.

The J gene is TRBJ2-7, the V gene TRBV5-1; maybe TRBD2 (5 bases). The CDR3 loop spans 15 amino acids. CDR1 is SGHRS and CDR2 is YFSETQ in the germline V gene. The germline V and J ends were trimmed by 0 bases and 6 bases, with 16 bases remaining between them. CDR3 protein: CASSLGTGKGFEQYF. CDR3 in DNA: TGCGCCAGCAGCTTGGGAACGGGAAAAGGGTTCGAGCAGTACTTC.

The chain couples TRBV7-9 to TRBJ2-3, with 7 nucleotides matching TRBD2. Trimming removed 5 bases from V and 10 bases from J; junction bases left unmatched: 6. CDR3 length: 12 amino acids. Germline V gene data show CDR1 as SEHNR and CDR2 as FQNEAQ (reference sequence). CDR3 DNA: TGTGCCAGCAGCCACAGCGGGATCGCGCAGTATTTT. Protein sequence: CASSHSGIAQYF.

This chain connects TRBV28 to TRBJ2-3; either TRBD1 or TRBD2 may fit D (5 bases each). The CDR3 covers 12 residues. Per germline, CDR1 MDHEN and CDR2 SYDVKM. Trimming took off 8 bases at V and 4 bases at J, with 10 bases between the two ends. CDR3 sequence: CASRGASDTQYF. In DNA, the CDR3 is TGTGCCAGCCGAGGGGCGTCAGATACGCAGTATTTT.

CDR3 sequence (DNA): TGTGCCAGCAGCTGGAAACCACGGGGCGGCGAGCAGTACTTC. Its protein product is CASSWKPRGGEQYF. V is TRBV13 and J is TRBJ2-7; D may match TRBD1 or TRBD2 (5 bases each). The germline V gene has CDR1 PRHDT and CDR2 FYEKMQ (reference sequence). The CDR3 sequence is 14 residues long. Trimming took 4 bases from V and 6 from J, leaving 16 bases between them.

The chain employs TRBV29-1 and TRBJ1-1; D unresolved. V was trimmed by 3 bases and J by 1 base, leaving 9 bases between them. The CDR3 sequence is 13 residues long. CDR1 and CDR2 (germline): SQVTM, ANQGSEA. This chain's CDR3 is CSVENLGNTEAFF. The CDR3 region has the DNA TGCAGCGTTGAGAACCTGGGGAACACTGAAGCTTTCTTT.

V and J are TRBV28 and TRBJ2-1; no reliable D call. CDR3 length: 15 residues. Germline loops: CDR1 MDHEN, CDR2 SYDVKM. V lost 8 bases and J 3 bases, leaving 17 bases between the germline ends. The CDR3 loop is CASWGVAGNYNEQFF. The CDR3 DNA reads TGTGCCAGCTGGGGTGTTGCAGGAAACTACAATGAGCAGTTCTTC.